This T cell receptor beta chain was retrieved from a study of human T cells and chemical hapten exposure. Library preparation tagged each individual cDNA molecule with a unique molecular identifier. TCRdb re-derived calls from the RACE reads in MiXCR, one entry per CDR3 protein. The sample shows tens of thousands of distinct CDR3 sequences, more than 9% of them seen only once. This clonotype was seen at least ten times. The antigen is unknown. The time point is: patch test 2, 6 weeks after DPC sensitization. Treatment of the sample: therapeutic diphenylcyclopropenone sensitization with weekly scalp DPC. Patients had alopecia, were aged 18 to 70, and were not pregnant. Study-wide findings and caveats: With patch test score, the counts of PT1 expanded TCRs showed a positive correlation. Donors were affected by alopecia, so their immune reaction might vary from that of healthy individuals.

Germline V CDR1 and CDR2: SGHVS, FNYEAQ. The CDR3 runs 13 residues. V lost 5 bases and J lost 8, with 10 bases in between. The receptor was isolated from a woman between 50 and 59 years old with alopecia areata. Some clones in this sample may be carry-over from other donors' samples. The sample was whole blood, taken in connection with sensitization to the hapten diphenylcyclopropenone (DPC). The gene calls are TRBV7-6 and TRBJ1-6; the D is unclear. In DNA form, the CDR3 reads TGTGCCAGCAGCCGGTCGTTGGATTCACCCCTCCACTTT. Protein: CASSRSLDSPLHF.